The next 5 T cell receptor beta chains were all read from a single sample in a study of monozygotic twins with inflammatory bowel disease (dated by TCRdb to between 2017 and 2020). The method behind the library was 5' RACE. The sample was run on an Illumina HiSeq 2500. TCRdb reprocessed the reads, and each CDR3 protein sequence is entered once, without DNA. This sample's table lists roughly 160,000 distinct CDR3 sequences. The ten largest account for 2.4% of the sample. Material for sequencing was blood. These receptors were obtained from a human donor with ulcerative colitis or Crohn's disease, or a healthy co-twin of an affected twin (not recorded which).

V gene TRBV20-1 combines with J gene TRBJ2-2; the TCRdb call, TRBD1, lacks DNA for checking. The CDR3 has 12 residues. Germline lookup yields CDR1 DFQATT and CDR2 SNEGSKA (reference sequence). The CDR3 reads CSARQGAGELFF.

This rearrangement joins TRBV18 to TRBJ2-1; TCRdb picks TRBD1, but there is no DNA to check that call. The length of the CDR3 is 16 residues. The germline CDR1 and CDR2 sequences are KGHSH and LQKENI. CDR3 residues: CASSPPLGETYNEQFF. Variable domain in full (rest from reference TRBV18 and TRBJ2-1): NAGVMQNPRHLVRRRGQEARLRCSPMKGHSHVYWYRQLPEEGLKFMVYLQKENIIDESGMPKERFSAEFPKEGPSILRIQQVVRGDSAAYFCASSPPLGETYNEQFFGPGTRLTVL.

The rearrangement links TRBV20-1 to TRBJ2-1; TCRdb names TRBD2, which stays unverified in the absence of DNA. CDR3 length: 16 amino acids. Germline CDR1 reads DFQATT; CDR2 reads SNEGSKA (reference sequence). CDR3 protein: CSARDPTSGKINEQFF.

The V gene is TRBV7-2, the J gene TRBJ2-5; the D gene TCRdb calls, TRBD2, cannot be checked with no DNA. Per germline, CDR1 SGHTA and CDR2 FQGNSA. The length of the CDR3 is 15 residues. CDR3 sequence: CASSLVTAVGETQYF.

The chain combines TRBV7-2 with TRBJ1-1. The length of the CDR3 is 15 residues. The germline V gene encodes CDR1 SGHTA and CDR2 FQGNSA. CDR3 protein: CASSLVPVTNTEAFF.